A selection of T cell receptor beta chains follows, all from one sample in a study of T-cell reconstitution after alpha-beta-depleted transplantation in children. TCRdb re-derived calls from the PCR reads in MiXCR, one entry per CDR3 protein. The profile covers fewer than 500,000 distinct CDR3 sequences, with around 46% appearing a single time and 25% to 30% taken by the ten largest. The specimen was PBMCs, collected before TCRalphabeta/CD19-depleted stem cell transplant. Receptors were obtained from a girl aged 2-10 years with aplastic anemia, due to receive a stem cell transplant. The CDR3 runs from the conserved cysteine through the conserved F or W. D genes are given only for firm matches. Clone size is shown for a subset of rows, as once, few, many or a class of expanded clone.

cdr3_nt cdr3_aa d_call j_call v_call clone_size
TGTGCCATCAGTGGGTCGACCGAGGGCTACAATGAGCAGTTCTTC CAISGSTEGYNEQFF NA TRBJ2-1 TRBV10-3 NA
TGTGCCAGCAGCCCCCGTGGCCGTGTGAACACTGAAGCTTTCTTT CASSPRGRVNTEAFF NA TRBJ1-1 TRBV25-1 many
TGCAGTGCTATAGGTAGACAGGGGTTACAAGAGACCCAGTACTTC CSAIGRQGLQETQYF TRBD1 TRBJ2-5 TRBV20-1 NA
TGTGCCAGCTCGCAAGACAGGGGTCAAACCTACGAGCAGTACTTC CASSQDRGQTYEQYF TRBD1 TRBJ2-7 TRBV18 few
TGTGCCAGCAGCTACGGACAGGGGGGATCACCCCTCCACTTT CASSYGQGGSPLHF TRBD1 TRBJ1-6 TRBV11-2 few
TGTGCCAGCAGTTTTAGAGAAAGTCGGAACACTGAAGCTTTCTTT CASSFRESRNTEAFF NA TRBJ1-1 TRBV27 many
TGCAGTGCTAGAGTTCCTAGCGGGAGCCACGAGCAGTACTTC CSARVPSGSHEQYF TRBD2 TRBJ2-7 TRBV20-1 few
TGTGCCACCAGTGTCTCGGGGGCCTGGGGGGATGAGCAGTTCTTC CATSVSGAWGDEQFF NA TRBJ2-1 TRBV24-1 NA
TGTGCCAGCAGCTTGGCCGGAGGGTACCGGAGCTCCTACAATGAGCAGTTCTTC CASSLAGGYRSSYNEQFF NA TRBJ2-1 TRBV5-4 NA
TGTGCCAGCAGAGACAGGTCGGCGAACACCGGGGAGCTGTTTTTT CASRDRSANTGELFF NA TRBJ2-2 TRBV12-3/TRBV12-4 NA
TGTGCCAGCAGGTTCCGACAGGGTCAGAACACTGAAGCTTTCTTT CASRFRQGQNTEAFF TRBD1 TRBJ1-1 TRBV6-1 NA
TGTGCCAGTAGCTCTCACCAAGCCTACGAGCAGTACTTC CASSSHQAYEQYF NA TRBJ2-7 TRBV19 many
TGTGCCAGCAGTCGGGACAGGGCGTCCACCGGGGAGCTGTTTTTT CASSRDRASTGELFF TRBD1 TRBJ2-2 TRBV6-1 few
TGTGCCACAGGACTAGCGGAAAAGGATACGCAGTATTTT CATGLAEKDTQYF TRBD2 TRBJ2-3 TRBV10-3 many
TGCGCCAGCAGCTCCCAAGGGGGGGACTATGGCTACACCTTC CASSSQGGDYGYTF NA TRBJ1-2 TRBV4-1 few
TGTGCCAGCTGGGCAGGGGGTCTCTCTGGAAACACCATATATTTT CASWAGGLSGNTIYF TRBD1 TRBJ1-3 TRBV7-9 NA
TGCGCCAGCAGCTTGACAGATCAATGGAATTCACCCCTCCACTTT CASSLTDQWNSPLHF NA TRBJ1-6 TRBV5-1 many
TGTGCCAGCAGTTTAAGTCGCGATGAGCAGTTCTTC CASSLSRDEQFF NA TRBJ2-1 TRBV28 few
TGCAGTGCTAGAACAGACAGGGGGAACTATGGCTACACCTTC CSARTDRGNYGYTF TRBD1 TRBJ1-2 TRBV20-1 NA
TGCAGTGCTAGTTCTCTAGCGGGAGGGCCCTACGAGCAGTACTTC CSASSLAGGPYEQYF TRBD2 TRBJ2-7 TRBV20-1 NA
TGCGCCAGCAGCCCGGGACGGCAACTAGCGCCCTCCGTCAATGAGCAGTTCTTC CASSPGRQLAPSVNEQFF TRBD2 TRBJ2-1 TRBV5-1 many
TGTGCCAGCTCACTACAGGGATCTGGGGCCAACGTCCTGACTTTC CASSLQGSGANVLTF NA TRBJ2-6 TRBV18 many
TGCAGTGCTACCGCCGACAGGGCGCTCATTTCACCCCTCCACTTT CSATADRALISPLHF TRBD1 TRBJ1-6 TRBV20-1 NA
TGTGCCAGCAGTTACTCCCCACGCGGGGGGTCGGGAAACACCATATATTTT CASSYSPRGGSGNTIYF NA TRBJ1-3 TRBV6-5 few
TGCAGTGCTAGACCCCGACAGGGGCGGAACACTGAAGCTTTCTTT CSARPRQGRNTEAFF TRBD1 TRBJ1-1 TRBV20-1 NA
TGTGCCAGCAGCCTTCTTATGGGGGGCTCCCCTTACAATGAGCAGTTCTTC CASSLLMGGSPYNEQFF NA TRBJ2-1 TRBV7-8 NA
TGCAGCGTTTCACCAGGGCCACGCTCCTACAATGAGCAGTTCTTC CSVSPGPRSYNEQFF NA TRBJ2-1 TRBV29-1 NA
TGCAGTGCTAGAGGGGCATTCGAAGCTTTCTTT CSARGAFEAFF NA TRBJ1-1 TRBV20-1 NA
TGTGCCAGCAGCCAAGGATGGATAGCGGGCAGCTCCTACAATGAGCAGTTCTTC CASSQGWIAGSSYNEQFF TRBD2 TRBJ2-1 TRBV14 NA
TGTGCCAGCAGCACCACTAGCGGGGCATCCCGCTACGAGCAGTACTTC CASSTTSGASRYEQYF TRBD2 TRBJ2-7 TRBV7-9 NA
TGTGCCAGCAGTTACTCGGTGAACGGGAACACTGAAGCTTTCTTT CASSYSVNGNTEAFF NA TRBJ1-1 TRBV6-5 NA
TGTGCCAGCAGCCAAGATAATTCTAGCCCTAAGTTCTTC CASSQDNSSPKFF NA TRBJ2-1 TRBV4-2 few
TGTGCCAGCAGCTCTACACTGACAGGCACAGATACGCAGTATTTT CASSSTLTGTDTQYF NA TRBJ2-3 TRBV7-9 NA
TGTGCCAGCAGCCAGCGGACTAGCGGACCTAGCACAGATACGCAGTATTTT CASSQRTSGPSTDTQYF TRBD2 TRBJ2-3 TRBV3-1 many
TGCAGTGCTAGTTACCTATTTAGCACAGATACGCAGTATTTT CSASYLFSTDTQYF NA TRBJ2-3 TRBV20-1 NA
TGCAGTGCTAGAACGAGGACTAGCGGGAGGGAAGAGACCCAGTACTTC CSARTRTSGREETQYF TRBD2 TRBJ2-5 TRBV20-1 NA
TGTGCCAGCAGCCGACAGGGAGGCGGGGAAACTAGCGGGATATATGAGCAGTTCTTC CASSRQGGGETSGIYEQFF TRBD2 TRBJ2-1 TRBV11-2 many
TGCGCCAGCAGGTTTGACAGGGGCTACGGAGATACGCAGTATTTT CASRFDRGYGDTQYF TRBD1 TRBJ2-3 TRBV5-1 once
TGTGCCAGCAGCTTCACTTCAACCACAGATACGCAGTATTTT CASSFTSTTDTQYF NA TRBJ2-3 TRBV7-9 NA
TGTGCCAGCAGTCCCAAGATGAGCACAGATACGCAGTATTTT CASSPKMSTDTQYF NA TRBJ2-3 TRBV27 NA
TGTGCCTGGACTGGACTCCGCTCTGGAAACACCATATATTTT CAWTGLRSGNTIYF NA TRBJ1-3 TRBV30 NA